This T cell receptor (beta chain) was found in a study of blood T cell repertoires in COVID-19. Study at large: Nucleic acid was either cDNA or gDNA, and it came from T cells, B-cell-depleted T cells, or PBMCs.

The CDR3 is 12 residues long. Germline CDR1 reads SEHNR; CDR2 reads FQNEAQ (reference sequence). Trimming shortened V by 5 bases and J by 7 bases, and 6 bases separated the two germline ends. Sequencing used immunoSEQ multiplex PCR; TCRdb keeps in-frame clones, though not all of them. The sample has 95,000 to 150,000 clones; 87% are singletons. Material: peripheral blood. The chain is built from TRBV7-9 and TRBJ1-6; no firm D call. This TCR derives from a woman in her seventies with acute or convalescent COVID-19. CDR3 region: CASSPPNSPLHF. The CDR3 DNA reads TGTGCCAGCAGCCCTCCCAATTCACCCCTCCACTTT.